One sample yielded the 3 T cell receptor beta chains listed below, sequenced in a study of blood T cell repertoires in COVID-19 (dated by TCRdb to 2019 to 2021). Library preparation employed the immunoSEQ multiplex PCR assay. TCRdb obtained this table from immuneACCESS and retained in-frame rearrangements with V and J assigned. These tables miss some clones; where compared with another copy, unresolved V genes account for less than half of the shortfall, and the remainder is unexplained. This sample comprises roughly 29,000 clones, roughly 80% of them detected only once. The top ten clonotypes cover approximately 8.6% of the sample. The sequencing sample was made of peripheral blood. The receptors originated from a woman between 65 and 79 years old with active or convalescent COVID-19.

CDR3 nucleotide sequence: TGTGCCATCAGTGAGTCGGCAGGGGTATTGACTGAAGCTTTCTTT. It translates to CAISESAGVLTEAFF. V and J are TRBV10-3 and TRBJ1-1; D might be TRBD1 (6 bases). The germline gives CDR1 ENHRY, CDR2 SYGVKD. V shed 0 bases and J shed 5 bases, with 13 bases lying between them. The CDR3 consists of 15 residues.

In its sample, this clone was seen once. The chain combines TRBV7-9 with TRBJ2-5; perhaps TRBD1 as D (7 bases). Germline V gene sequence: CDR1 SEHNR, CDR2 FQNEAQ (reference sequence). The V and J ends lost 1 base and 5 bases respectively, with 23 bases between them. CDR3 size: 18 residues. The CDR3 coding sequence is TGTGCCAGCAGCTTAGAAGGGAATTGGGCAGGGGGGATTGAGACCCAGTACTTC. The encoded protein is CASSLEGNWAGGIETQYF.

Only one count was recorded for this clone. The gene calls are TRBV5-4 and TRBJ2-1; D is possibly TRBD2 (6 bases). The CDR3 contains 18 residues. CDR1 SGHNT and CDR2 YYREEE come from the germline V gene (reference sequence). V lost 4 bases to trimming and J lost 0 bases, with 20 bases between them. The CDR3 loop reads CASSAAGIAAFSYNEQFF. The CDR3 coding sequence is TGTGCCAGCAGCGCCGCAGGTATAGCGGCCTTCTCCTACAATGAGCAGTTCTTC.